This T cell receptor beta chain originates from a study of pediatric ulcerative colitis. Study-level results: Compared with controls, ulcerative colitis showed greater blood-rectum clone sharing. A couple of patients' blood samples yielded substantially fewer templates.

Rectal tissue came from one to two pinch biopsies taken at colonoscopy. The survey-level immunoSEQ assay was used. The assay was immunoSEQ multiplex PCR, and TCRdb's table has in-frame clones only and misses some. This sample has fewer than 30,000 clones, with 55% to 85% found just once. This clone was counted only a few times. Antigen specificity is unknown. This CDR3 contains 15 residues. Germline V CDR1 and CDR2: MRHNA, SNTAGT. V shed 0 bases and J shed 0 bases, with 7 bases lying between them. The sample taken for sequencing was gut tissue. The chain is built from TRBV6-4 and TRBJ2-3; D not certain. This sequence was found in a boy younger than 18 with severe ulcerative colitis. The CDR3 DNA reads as TGTGCCAGCAGTGACTCCCTCGGGAGCACAGATACGCAGTATTTT. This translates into CASSDSLGSTDTQYF.